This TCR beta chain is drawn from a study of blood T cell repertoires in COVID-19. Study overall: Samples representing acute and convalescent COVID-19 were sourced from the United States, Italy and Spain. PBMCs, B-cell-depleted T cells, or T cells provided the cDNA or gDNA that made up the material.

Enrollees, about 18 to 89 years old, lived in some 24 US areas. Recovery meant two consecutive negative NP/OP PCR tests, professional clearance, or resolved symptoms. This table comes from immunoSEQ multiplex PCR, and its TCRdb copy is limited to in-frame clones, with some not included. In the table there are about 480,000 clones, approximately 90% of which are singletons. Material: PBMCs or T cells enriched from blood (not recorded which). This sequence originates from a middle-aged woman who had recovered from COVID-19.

The CDR3 nucleotides are TGTGCCAGCAGCAAGAGTAGCTCCTACAATGAGCAGTTCTTC. It translates to CASSKSSSYNEQFF. V usage is TRBV7-2 and J usage is TRBJ2-1; D ambiguous. Germline V gives CDR1 SGHTA, CDR2 FQGNSA. The CDR3 extends over 14 amino acids. V lost 5 bases and J lost 0, with 8 bases in between. Using reference TRBV7-2 and TRBJ2-1 for the parts outside the CDR3, the full variable domain is GAGVSQSPSNKVTEKGKDVELRCDPISGHTALYWYRQSLGQGLEFLIYFQGNSAPDKSGLPSDRFSAERTGGSVSTLTIQRTQQEDSAVYLCASSKSSSYNEQFFGPGTRLTVL.